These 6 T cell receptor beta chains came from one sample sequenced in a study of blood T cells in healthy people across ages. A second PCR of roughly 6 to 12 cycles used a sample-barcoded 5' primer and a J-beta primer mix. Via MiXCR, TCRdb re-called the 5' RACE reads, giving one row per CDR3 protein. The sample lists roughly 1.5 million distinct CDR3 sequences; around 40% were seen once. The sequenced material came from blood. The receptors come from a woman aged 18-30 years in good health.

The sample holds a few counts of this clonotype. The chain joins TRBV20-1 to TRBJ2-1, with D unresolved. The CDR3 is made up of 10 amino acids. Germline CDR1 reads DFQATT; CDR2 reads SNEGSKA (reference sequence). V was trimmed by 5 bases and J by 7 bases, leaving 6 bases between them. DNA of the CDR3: TGCAGTGCTTTCTGGAATGAGCAGTTCTTC. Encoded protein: CSAFWNEQFF.

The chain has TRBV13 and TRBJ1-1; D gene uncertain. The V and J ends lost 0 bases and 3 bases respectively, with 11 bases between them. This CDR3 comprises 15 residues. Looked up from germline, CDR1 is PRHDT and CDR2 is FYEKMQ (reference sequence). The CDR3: CASSLGGHGDTEAFF. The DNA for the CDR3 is TGTGCCAGCAGCTTAGGAGGGCATGGGGACACTGAAGCTTTCTTT.

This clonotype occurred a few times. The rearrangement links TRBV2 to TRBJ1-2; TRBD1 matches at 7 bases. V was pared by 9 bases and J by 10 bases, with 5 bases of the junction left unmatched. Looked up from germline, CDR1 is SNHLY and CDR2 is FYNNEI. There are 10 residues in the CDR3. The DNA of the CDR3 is TGTGCCAGAGAAGGGACAGTCTACACCTTC. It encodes CAREGTVYTF.

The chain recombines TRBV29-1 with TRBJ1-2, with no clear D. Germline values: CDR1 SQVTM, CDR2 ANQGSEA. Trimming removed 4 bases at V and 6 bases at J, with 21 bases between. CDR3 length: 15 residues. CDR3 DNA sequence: TGCAGCGTTGCGTTGGGAAAGGAATCACAAAATGGCTACACCTTC. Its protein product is CSVALGKESQNGYTF. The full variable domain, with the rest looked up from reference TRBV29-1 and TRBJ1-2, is SAVISQKPSRDICQRGTSLTIQCQVDSQVTMMFWYRQQPGQSLTLIATANQGSEATYESGFVIDKFPISRPNLTFSTLTVSNMSPEDSSIYLCSVALGKESQNGYTFGSGTRLTVV.

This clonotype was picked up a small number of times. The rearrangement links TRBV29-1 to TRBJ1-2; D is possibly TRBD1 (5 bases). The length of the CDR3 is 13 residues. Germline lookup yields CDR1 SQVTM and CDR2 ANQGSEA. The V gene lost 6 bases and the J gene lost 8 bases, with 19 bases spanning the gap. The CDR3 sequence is CSVPREEAWGYTF. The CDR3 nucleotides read TGCAGCGTACCCAGGGAAGAGGCATGGGGCTACACCTTC.

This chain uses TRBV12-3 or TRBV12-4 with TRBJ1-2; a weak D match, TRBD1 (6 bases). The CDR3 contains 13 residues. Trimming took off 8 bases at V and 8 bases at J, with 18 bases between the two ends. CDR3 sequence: CASVRGPLQGYTF. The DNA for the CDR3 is TGTGCCAGCGTTCGGGGGCCGCTACAGGGCTACACCTTC.